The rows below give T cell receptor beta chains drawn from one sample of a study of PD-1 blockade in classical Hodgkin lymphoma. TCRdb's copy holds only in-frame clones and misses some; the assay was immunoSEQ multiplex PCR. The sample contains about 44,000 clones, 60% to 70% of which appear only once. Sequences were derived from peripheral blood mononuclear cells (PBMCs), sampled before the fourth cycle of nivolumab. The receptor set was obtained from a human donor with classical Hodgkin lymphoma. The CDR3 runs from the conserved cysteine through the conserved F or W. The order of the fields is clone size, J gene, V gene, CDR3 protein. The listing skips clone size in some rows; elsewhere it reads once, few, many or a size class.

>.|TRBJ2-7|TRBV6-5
CASSRLAIGYEQYF
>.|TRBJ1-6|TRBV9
CASTQHQGYNSPLHF
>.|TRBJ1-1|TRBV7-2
CASSSGQGSNTEAFF
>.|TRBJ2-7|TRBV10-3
CAISEWSSRYEQYF
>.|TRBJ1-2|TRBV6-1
CASSVLGGSGDYGYTF
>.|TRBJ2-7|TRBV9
CASRGTGTSGSSRGYEQYF
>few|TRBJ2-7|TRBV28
CASSFQDRVYEQYF
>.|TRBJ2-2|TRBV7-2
CASSRGSSYTGELFF
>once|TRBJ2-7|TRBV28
CASSLLTSGRSPYEQYF
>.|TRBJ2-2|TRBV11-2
CASSPNGGGELFF
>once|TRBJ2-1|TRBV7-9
CASSPGTSGRANEQFF
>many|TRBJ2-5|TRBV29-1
CSVQGAEETQYF
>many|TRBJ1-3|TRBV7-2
CASSLLGVNTIYF
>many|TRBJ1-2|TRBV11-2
CASSLELGLGGYTF
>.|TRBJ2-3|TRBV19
CASMGGAQVSTQYF
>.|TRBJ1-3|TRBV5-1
CASSLVGSSGNTIYF
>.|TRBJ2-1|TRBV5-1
CASRKTGDVYNEQFF
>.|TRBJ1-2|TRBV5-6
CASVLRRTGGHYGYTF
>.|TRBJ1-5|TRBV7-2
CASSSGPSSNQPQHF
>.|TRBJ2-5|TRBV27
CASSPGLLYQETQYF
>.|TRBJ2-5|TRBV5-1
CASSPGLAGRETQYF
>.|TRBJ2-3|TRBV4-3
CASSPQGLGPDTQYF
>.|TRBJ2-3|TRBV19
CASESDTQYF
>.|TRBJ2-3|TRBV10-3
CATEGTSGVDTQYF
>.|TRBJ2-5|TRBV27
CASSPLGETQYF
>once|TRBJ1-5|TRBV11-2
CASSLSGFSNQPQHF
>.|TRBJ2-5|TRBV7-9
CASSLDGTVYGETQYF
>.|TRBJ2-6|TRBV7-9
CASSPERGQGLSGANVLTF
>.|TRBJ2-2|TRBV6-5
CASKGTGNTGELFF
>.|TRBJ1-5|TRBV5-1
CASSLGPTGGKPQHF
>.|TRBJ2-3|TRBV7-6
CASSLVSLAGSPLGTQYF
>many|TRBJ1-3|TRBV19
CASSMAGGAGNTIYF
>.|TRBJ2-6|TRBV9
CASSDPTGWGSGANVLTF
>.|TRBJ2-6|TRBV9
CASSPPGNSGANVLTF
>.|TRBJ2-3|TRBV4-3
CASSPVGRGRTDTQYF
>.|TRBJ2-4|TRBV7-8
CASSWGQGNIQYF
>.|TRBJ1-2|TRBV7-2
CASSLVNDYGYTF
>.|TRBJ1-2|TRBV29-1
CSVYQPIGGGAGRPDGYTF
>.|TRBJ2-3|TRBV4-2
CASSQVAGGGDTDTQYF
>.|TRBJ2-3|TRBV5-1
CASSLRTPPDTQYF
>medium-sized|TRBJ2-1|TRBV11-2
CASGLTGSSYNEQFF
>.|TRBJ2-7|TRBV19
CASSNPAGSYEQYF
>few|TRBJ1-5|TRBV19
CASSIVRQLNQPQHF
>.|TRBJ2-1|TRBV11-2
CASSFRGGGLNEQFF
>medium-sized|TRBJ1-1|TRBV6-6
CASRGTAEAFF
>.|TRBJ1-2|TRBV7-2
CASSFETGGYGYTF
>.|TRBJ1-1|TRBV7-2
CASSFQQGGNTEAFF
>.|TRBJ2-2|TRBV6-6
CACSWDVPLELFF
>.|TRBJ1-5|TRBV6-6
CASSPRAGSNQPQHF
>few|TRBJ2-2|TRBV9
CASSPGINTGELFF
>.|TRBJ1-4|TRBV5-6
CASTSQAGARNEKLFF
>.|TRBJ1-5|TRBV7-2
CASSLAGQGSNQPQHF
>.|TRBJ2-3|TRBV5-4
CASSFGGSTDTQYF
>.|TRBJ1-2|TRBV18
CASSRNPGTGADGYTF
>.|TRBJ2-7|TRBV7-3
CASSISGTVAYEQYF